The sample holds many counts of the clone carrying this TCR beta chain. Its specificity is not known. This sample is part of a study of blood T cells in healthy people across ages. It was with a sample-barcoded 5' primer and a J-beta primer mix that a second PCR of roughly 6 to 12 cycles was run. MiXCR, run by TCRdb on the 5' RACE reads, gives a single entry per CDR3 protein. Among about 1.7 million distinct CDR3 sequences listed, approximately 30% were seen once. There were at least 6 micrograms of total RNA extracted from every sample. The study's findings and limits: Observed TCR beta diversity showed a strong correlation with the percentage of naive T cells as measured by flow cytometry. Because donor CMV status was unknown, expanded clonotype changes were possibly confounded. Roughly linearly, TCR beta diversity per million T cells fell as age increased.

The V end lost 7 bases, the J end lost 4 bases, and 17 bases lay between the germline ends. The CDR3 extends over 14 amino acids. The V gene is TRBV12-3 or TRBV12-4, the J gene TRBJ2-7; tentatively, D is TRBD1 (6 bases). The TCR originated in a woman aged 30 to 39 in good health. Source material: blood. The CDR3 is CASILEMRGYEQYF. In DNA form, the CDR3 reads TGTGCCAGCATCCTGGAAATGAGGGGGTACGAGCAGTACTTC.